Presented here are 2 T cell receptor beta chains from one specimen sequenced in a study of T-cell reconstitution after alpha-beta-depleted transplantation in children. For TCRbeta, the library was prepared with unique molecular identifiers. TCRdb fed the PCR reads into MiXCR, producing one record per CDR3 protein. The table lists about 610,000 distinct CDR3 sequences, roughly a tenth of them singletons, with approximately 4.1% in the top ten. The sample consisted of PBMCs from the stem cell graft donor, taken from the stem cell graft. The receptors come from a human donor who donated a stem cell graft to a child with acute myeloid leukemia.

The chain recombines TRBV5-1 with TRBJ2-7, with D possibly called TRBD1 or TRBD2 (5 bases each). Germline CDR1 reads SGHRS; CDR2 reads YFSETQ. This CDR3 region has 14 residues. Trimming shortened V by 2 bases and J by 4 bases, and 13 bases separated the two germline ends. The CDR3 region is CASSFRDQNYEQYF. The DNA for the CDR3 is TGCGCCAGCAGCTTCAGGGACCAGAATTACGAGCAGTACTTC.

V and J are TRBV5-1 and TRBJ1-2; D may be TRBD1 (5 bases). Trimming shortened V by 2 bases and J by 8 bases, and 19 bases separated the two germline ends. Germline CDR1 SGHRS, CDR2 YFSETQ. This CDR3 spans 15 amino acids. As DNA, the CDR3 is TGCGCCAGCAGCTTCCCCGGGACGAAATATAAAGGCTACACCTTC. This sequence encodes CASSFPGTKYKGYTF.